These 2 T cell receptor beta chains were all obtained from the same sample, sequenced in a study of cytomegalovirus exposure and HLA in healthy donors. Primers: 60 Vbeta forward and 13 Jbeta reverse. Some clones are missing from TCRdb's copy, which holds only in-frame ones; the method was immunoSEQ multiplex PCR. The sample shows more than 100,000 clones, roughly 80% of them seen only once. Material for sequencing was PBMCs. These TCRs come from a woman aged 55-70 years in good health and CMV-seronegative.

The rearrangement joins TRBV28 to TRBJ2-7, with TRBD1 matching 7 bases. Trimming cost V 4 bases and J 1 base; bases outside gene matches: 7. In germline, CDR1 is MDHEN, CDR2 SYDVKM. The CDR3 length is 15 residues. The CDR3 protein is CASSSTGTASYEQYF. For the CDR3, the DNA is TGTGCCAGCAGTTCAACGGGGACAGCTTCCTACGAGCAGTACTTC.

The gene calls are TRBV10-3 and TRBJ1-6; 7 bases are shared with TRBD1. Trimming at V came to 9 bases and at J to 2 bases, leaving 1 base not matched to a gene. This CDR3 comprises 13 residues. Germline V gives CDR1 ENHRY, CDR2 SYGVKD. The CDR3 region has the DNA TGTGCCATAGGACAGGCCTATAATTCACCCCTCCACTTT. Translating it yields CAIGQAYNSPLHF.